The source of this TCR beta chain is a study of blood T cell repertoires in COVID-19. Overall study: The analysed material was cDNA or gDNA that came from T cells, B-cell-depleted T cells, or PBMCs.

The CDR3 runs to 18 residues. V was clipped by 2 bases and J by 3 bases; unmatched bases: 11. Germline loops: CDR1 SGHTA, CDR2 FQGNSA. In the authors' methods: Estimates of nucleated cell counts were drawn from the amplification of reference gene primers. Clones were sequenced by immunoSEQ multiplex PCR, and TCRdb holds only the in-frame ones, with some missing. That table gives V, J and clone size, and the DNA gave D and trimming. The sample yields fewer than 400,000 clones, 92% seen once. Cohort 3 donors were reported recovered after two negative PCRs, clearance, or symptom resolution. The source material was PBMCs or T cells enriched from blood (not recorded which). The sequence came from a woman aged 25 to 39 who had recovered from COVID-19. The V call is TRBV7-2, the J call TRBJ2-5, with 11 bases aligning to TRBD2. Here the CDR3 reads CASSLIPASGGSKETQYF. CDR3 nucleotide sequence: TGTGCCAGCAGCTTAATCCCCGCTAGCGGGGGGTCGAAAGAGACCCAGTACTTC. The entire variable domain, with the rest obtained from reference TRBV7-2 and TRBJ2-5, is as follows: GAGVSQSPSNKVTEKGKDVELRCDPISGHTALYWYRQSLGQGLEFLIYFQGNSAPDKSGLPSDRFSAERTGGSVSTLTIQRTQQEDSAVYLCASSLIPASGGSKETQYFGPGTRLLVL.